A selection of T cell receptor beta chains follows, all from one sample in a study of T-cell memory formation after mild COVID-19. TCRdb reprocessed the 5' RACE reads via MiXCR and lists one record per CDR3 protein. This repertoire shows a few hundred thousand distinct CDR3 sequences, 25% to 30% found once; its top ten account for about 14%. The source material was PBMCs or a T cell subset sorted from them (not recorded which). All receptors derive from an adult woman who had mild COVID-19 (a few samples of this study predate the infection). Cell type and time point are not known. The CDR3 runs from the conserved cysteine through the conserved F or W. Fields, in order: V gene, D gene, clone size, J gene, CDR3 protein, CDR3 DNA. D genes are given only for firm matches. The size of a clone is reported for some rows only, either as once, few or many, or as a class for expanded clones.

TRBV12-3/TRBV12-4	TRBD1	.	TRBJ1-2	CASSFPGQGTYGYTF	TGTGCCAGCAGTTTCCCCGGACAGGGGACCTATGGCTACACCTTC
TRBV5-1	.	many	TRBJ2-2	CASSTGQVTWELFF	TGCGCCAGCAGCACGGGACAAGTTACCTGGGAGCTGTTTTTT
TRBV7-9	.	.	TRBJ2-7	CASSLTQGSYEQYF	TGTGCCAGCAGCCTCACTCAGGGGTCCTACGAGCAGTACTTC
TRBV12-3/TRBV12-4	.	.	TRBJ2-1	CASSLYPGEAPYSYNEQFF	TGTGCCAGCAGTTTGTATCCGGGGGAGGCACCGTACTCCTACAATGAGCAGTTCTTC
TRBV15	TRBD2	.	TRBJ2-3	CATSGEKGLAGYTDTQYF	TGTGCCACCAGCGGCGAAAAAGGACTAGCGGGGTACACAGATACGCAGTATTTT
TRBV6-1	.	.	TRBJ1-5	CASSESPGTLNQPQHF	TGTGCCAGCAGTGAAAGCCCGGGGACATTAAATCAGCCCCAGCATTTT
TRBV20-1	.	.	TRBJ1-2	CSAPDMKVHYGYTF	TGCAGTGCTCCAGACATGAAAGTTCACTATGGCTACACCTTC
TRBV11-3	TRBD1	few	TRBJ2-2	CASSLGGTGVRTGELFF	TGTGCCAGCAGCTTAGGAGGGACAGGGGTGCGCACCGGGGAGCTGTTTTTT
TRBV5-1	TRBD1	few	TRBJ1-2	CASSLGRQGIGYTF	TGCGCCAGCAGCTTGGGCCGACAGGGTATTGGCTACACCTTC
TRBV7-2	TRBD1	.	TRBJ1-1	CASSLAGQVNTEAFF	TGTGCCAGCAGCTTAGCGGGACAGGTGAACACTGAAGCTTTCTTT
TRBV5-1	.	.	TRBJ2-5	CASRYDRETQYF	TGCGCCAGCAGATACGACAGGGAGACCCAGTACTTC
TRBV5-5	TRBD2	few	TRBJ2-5	CASSPDTSGQETQYF	TGTGCCAGCAGCCCGGATACTAGCGGTCAAGAGACCCAGTACTTC
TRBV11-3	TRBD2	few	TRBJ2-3	CASSSPGLAGGSTDTQYF	TGTGCCAGCAGCTCGCCGGGACTAGCGGGGGGATCCACAGATACGCAGTATTTT
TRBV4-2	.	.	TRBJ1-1	CASSQGFPANLEAFF	TGTGCCAGCAGCCAAGGGTTCCCGGCAAACCTTGAAGCTTTCTTT
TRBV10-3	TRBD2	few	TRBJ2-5	CAISDGGTASQYF	TGTGCCATCTCGGACGGGGGGACTGCCTCACAGTACTTC
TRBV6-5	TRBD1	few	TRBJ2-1	CASSYSSPGTGLNEQFF	TGTGCCAGCAGTTACTCGTCCCCCGGGACAGGCCTCAATGAGCAGTTCTTC
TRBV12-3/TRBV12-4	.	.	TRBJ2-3	CASSLDRTVRSTDTQYF	TGTGCCAGCAGTTTAGACAGGACTGTCAGGAGCACAGATACGCAGTATTTT
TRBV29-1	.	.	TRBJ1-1	CSVVVGSRHRPEAFF	TGCAGCGTTGTCGTAGGGTCCAGACATCGACCTGAAGCTTTCTTT
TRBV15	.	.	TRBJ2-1	CATSRARLGDYNEQFF	TGTGCCACCAGCAGAGCTCGTCTAGGGGACTACAATGAGCAGTTCTTC
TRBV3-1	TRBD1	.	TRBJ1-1	CASSQSEGGQGRKAFF	TGTGCCAGCAGCCAATCGGAGGGGGGACAGGGTCGTAAAGCTTTCTTT
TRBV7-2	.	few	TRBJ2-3	CASSSDLFVTGKHTDTQYF	TGTGCCAGCAGCTCTGACCTCTTTGTAACGGGAAAACACACAGATACGCAGTATTTT
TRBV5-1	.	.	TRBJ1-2	CASSLVGGFSYGYTF	TGCGCCAGCAGCTTGGTAGGAGGCTTCAGCTATGGCTACACCTTC
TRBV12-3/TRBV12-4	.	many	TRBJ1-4	CASSLTGTTNEKLFF	TGTGCCAGCAGTTTAACCGGGACGACTAATGAAAAACTGTTTTTT
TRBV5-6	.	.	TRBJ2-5	CASSFGRRQETQYF	TGTGCCAGCAGCTTCGGCAGACGCCAAGAGACCCAGTACTTC
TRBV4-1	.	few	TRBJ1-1	CASSQGLRGKGAEAFF	TGCGCCAGCAGCCAAGGTTTGCGAGGTAAGGGGGCTGAAGCTTTCTTT
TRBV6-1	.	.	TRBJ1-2	CASSDVGRLNGYTF	TGTGCCAGCAGTGATGTCGGCCGATTAAATGGCTACACCTTC
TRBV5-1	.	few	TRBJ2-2	CASSLWDLNTGELFF	TGCGCCAGCAGCTTGTGGGACTTGAACACCGGGGAGCTGTTTTTT
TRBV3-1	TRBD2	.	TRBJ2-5	CASSQDRWRAGGSVETQYF	TGTGCCAGCAGCCAAGATCGGTGGAGAGCGGGGGGGTCTGTCGAGACCCAGTACTTC
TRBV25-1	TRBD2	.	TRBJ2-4	CASSATSGAAKNIQYF	TGTGCCAGCAGTGCGACTAGCGGTGCTGCCAAAAACATTCAGTACTTC
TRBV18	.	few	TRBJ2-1	CASSQTVRLAYNEQFF	TGTGCCAGCTCTCAGACGGTGAGGTTGGCGTACAATGAGCAGTTCTTC
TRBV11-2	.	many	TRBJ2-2	CASSLGGTNTGELFF	TGTGCCAGCAGCTTAGGGGGGACGAACACCGGGGAGCTGTTTTTT
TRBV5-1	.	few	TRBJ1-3	CASSLGRSNTIYF	TGCGCCAGCAGCTTGGGAAGGTCGAACACCATATATTTT
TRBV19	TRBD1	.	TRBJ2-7	CASSPPGQVREQYF	TGTGCCAGTAGTCCCCCGGGACAGGTCCGGGAGCAGTACTTC
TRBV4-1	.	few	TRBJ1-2	CASSQGPPGQRYGYTF	TGCGCCAGCAGCCAAGGCCCCCCGGGACAAAGATATGGCTACACCTTC
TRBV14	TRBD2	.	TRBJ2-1	CASSPLMAGVSNEQFF	TGTGCCAGCAGCCCGTTGATGGCGGGAGTTTCCAATGAGCAGTTCTTC